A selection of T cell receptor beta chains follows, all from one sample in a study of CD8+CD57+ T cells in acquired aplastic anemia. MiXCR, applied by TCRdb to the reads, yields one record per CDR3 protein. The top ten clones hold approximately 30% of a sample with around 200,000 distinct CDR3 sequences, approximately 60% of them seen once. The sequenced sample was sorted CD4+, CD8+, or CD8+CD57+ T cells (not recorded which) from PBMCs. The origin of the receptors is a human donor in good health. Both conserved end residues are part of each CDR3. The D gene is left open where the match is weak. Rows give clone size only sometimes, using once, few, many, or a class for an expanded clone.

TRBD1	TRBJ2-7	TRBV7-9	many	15	TGTGCCAGCAGCTCGGCGACAGGGAAATCCTACGAGCAGTACTTC	CASSSATGKSYEQYF
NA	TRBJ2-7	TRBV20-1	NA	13	TGCAGTGCTAGAGATTCTGTGGAGGACGAGCAGTACTTC	CSARDSVEDEQYF
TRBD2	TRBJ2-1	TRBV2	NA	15	TGTGCCAGTGGTCTAGGCGGGAGGGGGAACAATGAGCAGTTCTTC	CASGLGGRGNNEQFF
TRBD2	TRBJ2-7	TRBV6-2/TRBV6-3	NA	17	TGTGCCAGCAGTTCCCCCCAGAAGGGACTAGCGGGAGGTCTGCAGTACTTC	CASSSPQKGLAGGLQYF
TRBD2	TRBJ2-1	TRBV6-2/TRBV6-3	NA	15	TGTGCCAGCAGTTACGGTACTAGCGGGAGAGGTGAGCAGTTCTTC	CASSYGTSGRGEQFF
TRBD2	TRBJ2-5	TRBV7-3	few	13	TGTGCCAGCAGCTTGGCGCGGGAGGAGACCCAGTACTTC	CASSLAREETQYF
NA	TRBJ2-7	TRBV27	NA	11	TGTGCCAGCAGCCAGATGAACGAGCAGTACTTC	CASSQMNEQYF
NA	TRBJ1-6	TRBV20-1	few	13	TGCAGTGCCATTCTCGGGGGAGGTTCACCCCTCCACTTT	CSAILGGGSPLHF
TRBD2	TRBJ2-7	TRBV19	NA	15	TGTGCCTGTAGTATAGTCACTAGCGGCTCCTACGAGCAGTACTTC	CACSIVTSGSYEQYF
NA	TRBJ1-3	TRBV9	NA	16	TGTGCCAGCAGCGTAGGGGGGGGCCTCTCTGGAAACACCATATATTTT	CASSVGGGLSGNTIYF
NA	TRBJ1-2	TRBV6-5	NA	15	TGTGCCAGCAGTTACACCGACGGGGATAACTATGGCTGCACCTTC	CASSYTDGDNYGCTF
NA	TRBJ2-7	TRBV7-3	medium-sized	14	TGTGCCAGCAGCTTAAATGCAGGGGAGAGCGAGCAGTACTTC	CASSLNAGESEQYF
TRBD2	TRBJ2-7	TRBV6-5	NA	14	TGTGCCAGCAGCCTTTTCGGGGGGGATTACGAGCAGTACTTC	CASSLFGGDYEQYF
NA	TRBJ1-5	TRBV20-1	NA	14	TGCAGTGCTAGCGTTGGTCGGCTCAATCAGCCCCAGCATTTT	CSASVGRLNQPQHF
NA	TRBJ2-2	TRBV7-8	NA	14	TGTGCCAGCAGCTTAAAGGGGGGCACCGGGGAGCTGTTTTTT	CASSLKGGTGELFF
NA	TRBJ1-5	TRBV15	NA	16	TGTGCCACCAGCAGGAGATTTTCGGGGAGCAATCAGCCCCAGCATTTT	CATSRRFSGSNQPQHF
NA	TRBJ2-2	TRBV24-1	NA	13	TGTGCCACAGCAGGGGCGAACACCGGGGAGCTGTTTTTT	CATAGANTGELFF
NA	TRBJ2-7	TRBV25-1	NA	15	TGTGCCGGCAGCGAATGGACGATACCTTCCTACGAGCAGTACTTC	CAGSEWTIPSYEQYF
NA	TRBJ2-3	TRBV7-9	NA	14	TGTGCCAGTAGACAGTCCCCTAGCACAGATACGCAGTATTTT	CASRQSPSTDTQYF
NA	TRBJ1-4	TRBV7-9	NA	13	TGTGCCAGCAGCTTAGTGCAAGGAGGAAAACTGTTTTTT	CASSLVQGGKLFF
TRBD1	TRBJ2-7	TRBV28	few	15	TGTGCCAGCAGTCCCCGGACAGGGCCGTTTTACGAGCAGTACTTC	CASSPRTGPFYEQYF
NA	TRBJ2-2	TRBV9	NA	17	TGTGCCAGCAGCGTGAGCTGGTTGGGGGGGAACACCGGGGAGCTGTTTTTT	CASSVSWLGGNTGELFF
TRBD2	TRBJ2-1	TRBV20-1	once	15	TGCAGTGCTACCGGACTAGCGGTCTCCTACAATGAGCAGTTCTTC	CSATGLAVSYNEQFF
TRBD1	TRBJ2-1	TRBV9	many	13	TGTGCCAGCAGCGGACAGGGCAGGGATGAGCAGTTCTTC	CASSGQGRDEQFF
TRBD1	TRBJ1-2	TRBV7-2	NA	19	TGTGCCAGCACCGACCCCCGGCCTTCAGGACAGGGAACTAACTATGGCTACACCTTC	CASTDPRPSGQGTNYGYTF
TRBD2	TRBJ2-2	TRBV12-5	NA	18	TGTGCTAGTGGTCCACGGACTAGCGGGGGGGCTAACACCGGGGAGCTGTTTTTT	CASGPRTSGGANTGELFF
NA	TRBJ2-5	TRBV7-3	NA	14	TGTGCCAGCAGCTTATACGGGGGCCAAGAGACCCAGTACTTC	CASSLYGGQETQYF
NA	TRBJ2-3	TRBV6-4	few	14	TGTGCCAGCAGTGGGGGGGACACAACAGATACGCAGTATTTT	CASSGGDTTDTQYF
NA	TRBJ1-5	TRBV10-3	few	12	TGTGCCATCAGTGGTAACAATCAGCCCCAGCATTTT	CAISGNNQPQHF
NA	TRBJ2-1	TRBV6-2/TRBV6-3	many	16	TGTGCCAGCAGTTACTCGATCGAAGGACCCTACAATGAGCAGTTCTTC	CASSYSIEGPYNEQFF
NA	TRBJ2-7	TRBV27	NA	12	TGTGCCAGCAGTTTAACAGGGTTCGAGCAGTACTTC	CASSLTGFEQYF
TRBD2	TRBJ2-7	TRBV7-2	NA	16	TGTGCCAGCAGCCTACAGACTAGCGGGGGTGTATACGAGCAGTACTTC	CASSLQTSGGVYEQYF
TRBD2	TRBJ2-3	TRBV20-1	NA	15	TGCAGTGCTAGACCCAGCGGGAGAGCTGCAGATACGCAGTATTTT	CSARPSGRAADTQYF
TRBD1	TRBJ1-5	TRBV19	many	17	TGTGCCAGTAGTATAGATAACGGACAGGGTTTGATTCAGCCCCAGCATTTT	CASSIDNGQGLIQPQHF
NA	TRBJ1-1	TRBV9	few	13	TGTGCCAGCAGCGTAGACGGGAACACTGAAGCTTTCTTT	CASSVDGNTEAFF
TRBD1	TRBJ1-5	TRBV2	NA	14	TGTGCCAGCAGTGAGGACAGGGCGGGCCAGCCCCAGCATTTT	CASSEDRAGQPQHF